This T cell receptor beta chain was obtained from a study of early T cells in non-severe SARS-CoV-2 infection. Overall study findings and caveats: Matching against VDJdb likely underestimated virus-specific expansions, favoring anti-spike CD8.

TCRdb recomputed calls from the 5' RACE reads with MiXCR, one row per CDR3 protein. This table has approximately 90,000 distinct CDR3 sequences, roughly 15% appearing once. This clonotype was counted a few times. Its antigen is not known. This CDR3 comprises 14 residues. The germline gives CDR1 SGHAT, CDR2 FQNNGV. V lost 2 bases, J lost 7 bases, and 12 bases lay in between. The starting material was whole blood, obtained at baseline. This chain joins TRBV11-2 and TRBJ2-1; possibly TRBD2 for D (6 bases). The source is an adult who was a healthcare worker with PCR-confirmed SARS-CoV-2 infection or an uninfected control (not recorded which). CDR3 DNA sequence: TGTGCCAGCAGCTTAACCGGGAGTCAAAATGAGCAGTTCTTC. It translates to CASSLTGSQNEQFF. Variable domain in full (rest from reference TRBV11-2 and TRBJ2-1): EAGVAQSPRYKIIEKRQSVAFWCNPISGHATLYWYQQILGQGPKLLIQFQNNGVVDDSQLPKDRFSAERLKGVDSTLKIQPAKLEDSAVYLCASSLTGSQNEQFFGPGTRLTVL.